Following are 17 T cell receptor beta chains from one sample sequenced in a study of response to subunit inactivated influenza vaccine. TCRdb re-called the RT-PCR reads through MiXCR, storing one row per CDR3 protein. The profile shows more than 400,000 distinct CDR3 sequences, 9.5% to 12% of them singletons. The sample in question was PBMCs from blood, obtained roughly 47 days after vaccination. Receptors originate from a man aged 45 to 65 who received an inactivated influenza vaccine.

This clonotype was counted ten times or more. The rearrangement joins TRBV2 to TRBJ1-2, with 7 bases lining up with TRBD1. The CDR3 spans 11 residues. Germline-derived CDR1 and CDR2 are SNHLY and FYNNEI. Trimming cost V 7 bases and J 8 bases; bases outside gene matches: 4. CDR3 region: CASNRGDGYTF. DNA for the CDR3: TGTGCCAGCAACAGGGGAGACGGCTACACCTTC.

This clonotype was counted only a few times. The rearrangement uses TRBV19 and TRBJ2-2; no definite D call. Germline CDR1 and CDR2: LNHDA and SQIVND (reference sequence). The CDR3 consists of 14 residues. Trimming removed 7 bases from V and 0 bases from J, with 9 bases in between. The CDR3 DNA reads TGTGCCAGTACCCGTCAGTCGAACACCGGGGAGCTGTTTTTT. As protein: CASTRQSNTGELFF.

This chain connects TRBV20-1 to TRBJ2-1, with D perhaps matching TRBD2 (6 bases). This CDR3 has 14 amino acids. Between the trimmed V and J ends, which lost 5 bases and 2 bases, there was a span of 13 bases. CDR1 and CDR2 from the germline V gene are DFQATT and SNEGSKA (reference sequence). In DNA, the CDR3 is TGCAGTGCTCCCCCGTGGGGGGCCTACAATGAGCAGTTCTTC. Amino acids: CSAPPWGAYNEQFF.

The V call is TRBV29-1, the J call TRBJ1-1; D not certain. The CDR3 is 14 amino acids. Germline lookup yields CDR1 SQVTM and CDR2 ANQGSEA. Trimming left V 6 bases short and J 4 bases short, with 18 bases between. CDR3 residues: CSVYLDPEVTEAFF. Here the CDR3 DNA reads TGCAGCGTGTACCTCGACCCCGAGGTCACTGAAGCTTTCTTT.

The table lists this clonotype with a few counts. The chain has TRBV20-1 and TRBJ2-1; D is unresolved. The V end was cut by 0 bases, the J end by 0 bases, with 12 bases between. Germline CDR1 is DFQATT and CDR2 is SNEGSKA (reference sequence). This CDR3 contains 16 residues. The CDR3 loop is CSARDLGSVSYNEQFF. The CDR3 region has the DNA TGCAGTGCTAGAGATCTTGGCTCAGTCTCCTACAATGAGCAGTTCTTC.

This clonotype occurred a few times. This rearrangement joins TRBV2 to TRBJ2-2; possibly TRBD2 for D (6 bases). Trimming took off 1 base at V and 7 bases at J, with 10 bases between the two ends. CDR3 size: 14 residues. Germline V CDR1 and CDR2: SNHLY, FYNNEI. The CDR3 DNA is TGTGCCAGCAGTGAAGGGGGGGTTAGCGGGGAGCTGTTTTTT. This codes for CASSEGGVSGELFF. Full variable domain (remainder filled in from reference TRBV2 and TRBJ2-2): EPEVTQTPSHQVTQMGQEVILRCVPISNHLYFYWYRQILGQKVEFLVSFYNNEISEKSEIFDDQFSVERPDGSNFTLKIRSTKLEDSAMYFCASSEGGVSGELFFGEGSRLTVL.

This clonotype was counted many times. J is TRBJ2-1 and V is TRBV29-1; TRBD1 or TRBD2 may be the D gene (5 bases each). Germline V gives CDR1 SQVTM, CDR2 ANQGSEA. The V gene lost 4 bases and the J gene lost 4 bases, with 14 bases spanning the gap. The CDR3 covers 14 residues. The CDR3 is CSVVERGDYNEQFF. Written as DNA, the CDR3 is TGCAGCGTTGTCGAGAGAGGGGATTACAATGAGCAGTTCTTC.

In its sample, this clonotype was seen a few times. The gene calls are TRBV5-1 and TRBJ1-1; perhaps TRBD1 as D (5 bases). V lost 0 bases and J lost 5, with 8 bases in between. The length of the CDR3 is 13 residues. Germline loops: CDR1 SGHRS, CDR2 YFSETQ. The CDR3 loop reads CASSLAGVTEAFF. DNA for the CDR3: TGCGCCAGCAGCTTGGCGGGGGTAACTGAAGCTTTCTTT.

This chain joins TRBV2 and TRBJ1-1; the D gene is possibly TRBD1 (5 bases). Deletions cut 4 bases from V and 0 bases from J, with 12 bases between. CDR1 is SNHLY, CDR2 FYNNEI, per germline. The CDR3 runs to 15 residues. The CDR3: CASSGGTTMNTEAFF. CDR3 in DNA: TGTGCCAGCAGTGGGGGCACTACCATGAACACTGAAGCTTTCTTT.

V and J are TRBV11-2 and TRBJ2-3; 7 bases map to TRBD1. V was clipped by 2 bases and J by 0 bases; unmatched bases: 11. CDR1 is SGHAT, CDR2 FQNNGV, per germline. The CDR3 runs 18 residues. CDR3 nucleotide sequence: TGTGCCAGCAGCTTATGGACAGGCGCCTTTCCTAGCACAGATACGCAGTATTTT. Protein product: CASSLWTGAFPSTDTQYF.

The table lists this clonotype with many counts. This chain uses TRBV7-9 with TRBJ2-5; D gene uncertain. The germline V gene has CDR1 SEHNR and CDR2 FQNEAQ (reference sequence). V was shortened by 1 base and J by 0 bases, with 6 bases between the two germline ends. The CDR3 runs 14 residues. The DNA for the CDR3 is TGTGCCAGCAGCTTAGGAACAGACCAAGAGACCCAGTACTTC. This encodes CASSLGTDQETQYF.

Comments on this clonotype: One base away lies a much larger clone, so this may be a sequencing read error. J is TRBJ2-5 and V is TRBV5-1, with D possibly TRBD1 on 6 matching bases. Germline V gene lookup returns CDR1 SGHRS and CDR2 YFSETQ. The CDR3 runs 15 residues. The CDR3 sequence is CAISFQGSLQETQYF. The CDR3 nucleotides read TGCGCCATCAGCTTCCAGGGGTCACTCCAAGAGACCCAGTACTTC. Drawing the rest from reference TRBV5-1 and TRBJ2-5, the complete variable domain is KAGVTQTPRYLIKTRGQQVTLSCSPISGHRSVSWYQQTPGQGLQFLFEYFSETQRNKGNFPGRFSGRQFSNSRSEMNVSTLELGDSALYLCAISFQGSLQETQYFGPGTRLLVL.

This clonotype has only a few counts. The rearrangement links TRBV6-2 or TRBV6-3 to TRBJ1-5; 8 nucleotides align to TRBD1. The germline V gene has CDR1 MNHEY and CDR2 SVGEGT. V was pared by 6 bases and J by 4 bases, with 8 bases of the junction left unmatched. The CDR3 covers 15 residues. CDR3 coding DNA: TGTGCCAGCAGCCAAGGACAGGGACCGAATCAGCCCCAGCATTTT. Protein product: CASSQGQGPNQPQHF.

This clonotype came up a few times. This chain uses TRBV4-1 with TRBJ1-3; 9 positions agree with TRBD1. V shed 3 bases and J 7 bases; nucleotides not matched to a gene: 10. The germline V gene has CDR1 MGHRA and CDR2 YSYEKL. The CDR3 contains 16 residues. The CDR3 sequence is CASSQASDRGYNTIYF. CDR3 nucleotides: TGCGCCAGCAGCCAGGCCTCTGACAGGGGGTACAACACCATATATTTT.

This rearrangement joins TRBV28 to TRBJ2-6, with TRBD2 matching 14 bases. Germline V gene data show CDR1 as MDHEN and CDR2 as SYDVKM. V lost 5 bases and J lost 2; bases outside the gene matches: 5. The CDR3 spans 18 residues. The CDR3 reads CASSPLTSGRAGANVLTF. CDR3 nucleotides: TGTGCCAGCAGTCCACTGACTAGCGGGAGGGCTGGGGCCAACGTCCTGACTTTC.

This chain uses TRBV27 with TRBJ2-3, with 7 bases identical to TRBD1. The CDR3 consists of 17 residues. Per germline, CDR1 MNHEY and CDR2 SMNVEV (reference sequence). The trim removed 3 bases at V and 0 bases at J, leaving 9 bases unmatched. The CDR3 region is CASSFFPGTASTDTQYF. Here the CDR3 DNA reads TGTGCCAGCAGTTTTTTTCCCGGGACAGCTAGCACAGATACGCAGTATTTT.

This clonotype was recorded a few times. The chain links TRBV20-1 to TRBJ2-5; 8 bases align to TRBD1. V was pared by 3 bases and J by 5 bases, with 8 bases of the junction left unmatched. The CDR3 is 14 residues long. Germline values: CDR1 DFQATT, CDR2 SNEGSKA (reference sequence). CDR3 sequence (DNA): TGCAGTGCTAGGCCGGGACAGGCCCGGGAGACCCAGTACTTC. This translates into CSARPGQARETQYF.